Below, 12 T cell receptor beta chains from the same sample are listed, as sequenced in a study of regulatory T cells in long-lasting Graves disease. Researchers made TCR beta libraries by using iRepertoire HTBI primers and running Arm-PCR on CDR3 regions. Each CDR3 protein is one row after TCRdb ran MiXCR on the multiplex PCR reads. There are a few hundred thousand distinct CDR3 sequences in the sample; around 20% occur only once, and more than 50% lies in the top ten. Regarding time point: persistent/refractory GD, antithyroid drugs over 5 years with positive TRAb. Isolated PBMC RNA provided the starting material for the TCR library. Sequenced here: peripheral blood mononuclear cells (PBMCs), sampled when the disease was refractory, from a patient treated with antithyroid drugs. These receptor sequences come from a female donor with Graves disease.

In this sample, this clonotype turned up many times. The rearrangement uses TRBV19 and TRBJ1-1, with D unclear. CDR1 is LNHDA and CDR2 is SQIVND in the germline V gene (reference sequence). Deletions cut 5 bases from V and 4 bases from J, with 11 bases between. This CDR3 region has 13 residues. CDR3 in amino acids: CASSEHKGTEAFF. The CDR3 DNA reads as TGTGCCAGTAGTGAGCATAAGGGCACTGAAGCTTTCTTT. Complete variable domain (other parts from reference TRBV19 and TRBJ1-1): DGGITQSPKYLFRKEGQNVTLSCEQNLNHDAMYWYRQDPGQGLRLIYYSQIVNDFQKGDIAEGYSVSREKKESFPLTVTSAQKNPTAFYLCASSEHKGTEAFFGQGTRLTVV.

This clonotype was observed a few times. V and J are TRBV30 and TRBJ2-7; D might be TRBD2 (5 bases). Germline-derived CDR1 and CDR2 are GTSNPN and SVGIG (reference sequence). The CDR3 extends over 13 amino acids. Trimming pared 4 bases from V and 2 bases from J, leaving 12 bases between. CDR3 protein: CAWKRAGPYEQYF. The CDR3 DNA is TGTGCCTGGAAGCGTGCGGGTCCCTACGAGCAGTACTTC.

This clonotype was counted between two and nine times. V gene TRBV6-5 combines with J gene TRBJ2-7; 9 bases align to TRBD1. Germline V gene data show CDR1 as MNHEY and CDR2 as SVGAGI. CDR3 length: 18 residues. J was trimmed by 2 bases and V by 0 bases; bases with no gene match: 11. CDR3 DNA: TGTGCCAGCAGTTACTCGAACACGGGACAGGGTTTTGCCTACGAGCAGTACTTC. Its translation is CASSYSNTGQGFAYEQYF.

This clonotype was seen only a few times. The genes are TRBV7-2 and TRBJ1-2; possible D gene TRBD1, 6 bases. Trimming removed 5 bases from V and 2 bases from J, with 15 bases in between. Germline V gives CDR1 SGHTA, CDR2 FQGNSA. The CDR3 is 15 amino acids. In DNA form, the CDR3 reads TGTGCCAGCAGCCCGAATGGACAGTTAAACTATGGCTACACCTTC. This translates into CASSPNGQLNYGYTF. Combining the CDR3 with reference TRBV7-2 and TRBJ1-2 gives the whole variable domain GAGVSQSPSNKVTEKGKDVELRCDPISGHTALYWYRQSLGQGLEFLIYFQGNSAPDKSGLPSDRFSAERTGGSVSTLTIQRTQQEDSAVYLCASSPNGQLNYGYTFGSGTRLTVV.

The rearrangement uses TRBV6-5 and TRBJ2-3; D is tentatively TRBD1 or TRBD2 (5 bases each). CDR1 MNHEY and CDR2 SVGAGI come from the germline V gene. The CDR3 runs 14 residues. V was pared by 0 bases and J by 5 bases, with 9 bases between. The CDR3 reads CASSYSRGQDTQYF. Written as DNA, the CDR3 is TGTGCCAGCAGTTACTCGAGGGGTCAAGATACGCAGTATTTT.

This clonotype came up many times. The rearrangement uses TRBV27 and TRBJ1-1, with D hard to call. The CDR3 consists of 13 residues. Germline V lookup: CDR1 MNHEY, CDR2 SMNVEV (reference sequence). V gave up 4 bases and J gave up 7 bases, with 13 bases separating them. The CDR3 bases are TGTGCCAGCAGTTCAGGTCGGCAGAGTGAAGCTTTCTTT. This translates into CASSSGRQSEAFF.

This clonotype was detected ten times or more. This rearrangement joins TRBV7-9 to TRBJ1-2, with TRBD1 matching over 11 bases. In germline, CDR1 is SEHNR, CDR2 FQNEAQ (reference sequence). V lost 4 bases to trimming and J lost 5 bases; unmatched junction nucleotides: 9. The CDR3 runs 16 residues. The CDR3 here is CASSYWTGGTSYGYTF. CDR3 nucleotides: TGTGCCAGCAGCTACTGGACAGGGGGCACTTCATATGGCTACACCTTC. Using reference TRBV7-9 and TRBJ1-2 for the parts outside the CDR3, the full variable domain is DTGVSQNPRHKITKRGQNVTFRCDPISEHNRLYWYRQTLGQGPEFLTYFQNEAQLEKSRLLSDRFSAERPKGSFSTLEIQRTEQGDSAMYLCASSYWTGGTSYGYTFGSGTRLTVV.

This clonotype was counted between two and nine times. V is TRBV6-1 and J is TRBJ1-2, with D possibly being TRBD1 (6 bases). V was pared by 9 bases and J by 8 bases, with 13 bases between. This CDR3 spans 11 amino acids. Per germline, CDR1 MNHNS and CDR2 SASEGT. The CDR3 is CASRGALGYTF. In DNA form, the CDR3 reads TGTGCCAGTCGGGGGGCGCTGGGCTACACCTTC.

This clonotype was seen ten or more times. This chain links TRBV11-2 with TRBJ1-3, with unresolved D. The germline V gene has CDR1 SGHAT and CDR2 FQNNGV. This CDR3 region has 16 residues. V was cut by 5 bases and J by 8 bases, with 22 bases left in between. In nucleotides, the CDR3 is TGTGCCAGCAGCACGCGAGACGGACCCCGATACGACACCATATATTTT. Translated: CASSTRDGPRYDTIYF.

This clonotype occurred many times. This chain's CDR3 is CASSLLSSNQPQHF. CDR3 sequence (DNA): TGTGCCAGCAGTTTATTGTCCAGCAATCAGCCCCAGCATTTT. The chain couples TRBV28 to TRBJ1-5; D gene uncertain. The V and J ends lost 1 base and 1 base respectively, with 5 bases between them. The CDR3 totals 14 residues. Germline V gives CDR1 MDHEN, CDR2 SYDVKM.

This clonotype has a count of ten or more. V is TRBV7-6 and J is TRBJ2-7; D may correspond to TRBD1 or TRBD2 (5 bases each). This CDR3 contains 15 residues. The germline gives CDR1 SGHVS, CDR2 FNYEAQ. V was clipped by 4 bases and J by 0 bases, with 13 bases between them. The CDR3 loop reads CASSSGTVSSYEQYF. For the CDR3, the DNA is TGTGCCAGCAGCTCGGGGACGGTTAGCTCCTACGAGCAGTACTTC.

This clonotype was seen repeatedly, ten times or more. The J gene is TRBJ1-1, the V gene TRBV12-3 or TRBV12-4; a weak D match, TRBD1 (6 bases). V was clipped by 3 bases and J by 2 bases, with 16 bases between them. The CDR3 loop spans 16 amino acids. This CDR3 reads CASSFGYRAPNTEAFF. CDR3 sequence (DNA): TGTGCCAGCAGTTTCGGTTACAGGGCACCTAACACTGAAGCTTTCTTT.